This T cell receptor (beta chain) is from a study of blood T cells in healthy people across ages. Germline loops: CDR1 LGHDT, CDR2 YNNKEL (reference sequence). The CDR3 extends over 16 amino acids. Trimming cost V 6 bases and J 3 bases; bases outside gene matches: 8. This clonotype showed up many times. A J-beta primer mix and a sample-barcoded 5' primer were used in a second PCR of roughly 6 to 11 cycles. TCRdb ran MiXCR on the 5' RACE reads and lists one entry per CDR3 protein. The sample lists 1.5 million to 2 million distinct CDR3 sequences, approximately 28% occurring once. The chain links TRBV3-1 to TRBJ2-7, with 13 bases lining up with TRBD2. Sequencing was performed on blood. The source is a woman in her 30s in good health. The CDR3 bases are TGTGCCAGCAGTCCGGGACTAGCGGGGTCTAGCTACGAGCAGTACTTC. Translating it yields CASSPGLAGSSYEQYF.